A selection of T cell receptor beta chains follows, all from one sample in a study of T-cell memory formation after mild COVID-19. A single record per CDR3 protein comes from TCRdb applying MiXCR to the 5' RACE reads. The repertoire holds about 250,000 distinct CDR3 sequences, with roughly 17% as singletons. Sequenced material: PBMCs or a T cell subset sorted from them (not recorded which). Receptors were obtained from a man younger than 35 who had mild COVID-19 (a few samples of this study predate the infection). Cell type and time point are not known. Each CDR3 is given with its conserved first and last residue. A D gene is named only where the DNA matches it firmly. A row's size may be missing; if present it is once, few, many or a size class.

v_call: TRBV5-1; clone_size: few; j_call: TRBJ1-2; d_call: NA; cdr3_nt: TGCGCCAGCACCCAGAAAGATGAGGGCTATGGCTACACCTTC; cdr3_aa: CASTQKDEGYGYTF
v_call: TRBV6-5; clone_size: many; j_call: TRBJ1-5; d_call: NA; cdr3_nt: TGTGCCAGCAGTTACACGCAGGTGGGACAGCCCCAGCATTTT; cdr3_aa: CASSYTQVGQPQHF
v_call: TRBV7-9; clone_size: few; j_call: TRBJ2-5; d_call: TRBD1; cdr3_nt: TGTGCCAGCAGCCAGGGACAGGGACAGACCCAGTACTTC; cdr3_aa: CASSQGQGQTQYF
v_call: TRBV12-3/TRBV12-4; clone_size: few; j_call: TRBJ2-5; d_call: NA; cdr3_nt: TGTGCCAGCAGAGGACCAGAGTACCAAGAGACCCAGTACTTC; cdr3_aa: CASRGPEYQETQYF
v_call: TRBV28; clone_size: NA; j_call: TRBJ1-2; d_call: NA; cdr3_nt: TGTGCCAGCCTCTTCAGGCTGGATTATGACTATGGCTACACCTTC; cdr3_aa: CASLFRLDYDYGYTF
v_call: TRBV9; clone_size: few; j_call: TRBJ2-5; d_call: TRBD2; cdr3_nt: TGTGCCAGCAGCGCGGGACTAGCGGGGTTCCAAGAGACCCAGTACTTC; cdr3_aa: CASSAGLAGFQETQYF
v_call: TRBV7-8; clone_size: few; j_call: TRBJ1-4; d_call: TRBD1; cdr3_nt: TGTGCCAGCAGCTCCAACCCTAGGGGGCAGTATGAAAAACTGTTTTTT; cdr3_aa: CASSSNPRGQYEKLFF
v_call: TRBV7-3; clone_size: NA; j_call: TRBJ1-5; d_call: NA; cdr3_nt: TGTGCCAGCAGCTTCGGGGAACCAGAGCATTTT; cdr3_aa: CASSFGEPEHF
v_call: TRBV4-3; clone_size: many; j_call: TRBJ1-4; d_call: NA; cdr3_nt: TGCGCCAGCAGCCCCCTCAGGGCAACTAATGAAAAACTGTTTTTT; cdr3_aa: CASSPLRATNEKLFF
v_call: TRBV5-1; clone_size: few; j_call: TRBJ1-4; d_call: TRBD1; cdr3_nt: TGCGCCAGCAGCAAACAGGGGGGGGATGAAAAACTGTTTTTT; cdr3_aa: CASSKQGGDEKLFF
v_call: TRBV29-1; clone_size: NA; j_call: TRBJ2-5; d_call: TRBD2; cdr3_nt: TGCAGCGTCCCCGGGACTCCGGGAGGGACCCAGTACTTC; cdr3_aa: CSVPGTPGGTQYF
v_call: TRBV7-8; clone_size: NA; j_call: TRBJ2-1; d_call: NA; cdr3_nt: TGTGCCAGCAACGGCCGCTCCTACAATGAGCAGTTCTTC; cdr3_aa: CASNGRSYNEQFF
v_call: TRBV6-5; clone_size: NA; j_call: TRBJ1-3; d_call: NA; cdr3_nt: TGTGCCAGCAGTTACAGGGGTACTGGAAACACCATATATTTT; cdr3_aa: CASSYRGTGNTIYF
v_call: TRBV15; clone_size: NA; j_call: TRBJ2-7; d_call: TRBD1; cdr3_nt: TGTGCCACCAGTTCCGGGACAGGGCCCGAGCAGTACTTC; cdr3_aa: CATSSGTGPEQYF
v_call: TRBV7-2; clone_size: NA; j_call: TRBJ1-2; d_call: TRBD1; cdr3_nt: TGTGCCGACAGGGCAGGGAATAACTATGGCTACACCTTC; cdr3_aa: CADRAGNNYGYTF
v_call: TRBV3-1; clone_size: few; j_call: TRBJ1-4; d_call: NA; cdr3_nt: TGTGCCAGCAGCCAAGATTCGCAGGATACTGAAAAACTGTTTTTT; cdr3_aa: CASSQDSQDTEKLFF
v_call: TRBV9; clone_size: few; j_call: TRBJ2-1; d_call: NA; cdr3_nt: TGTGCCAGCAGCGCCCACAGGAGCTCCTACAATGAGCAGTTCTTC; cdr3_aa: CASSAHRSSYNEQFF
v_call: TRBV28; clone_size: NA; j_call: TRBJ2-5; d_call: TRBD2; cdr3_nt: TGTGCCAGCAGTTTAGGATACGCGGGGGAAGAGACCCAGTACTTC; cdr3_aa: CASSLGYAGEETQYF
v_call: TRBV9; clone_size: few; j_call: TRBJ2-5; d_call: TRBD2; cdr3_nt: TGTGCCAGCAGCCCCCGGACTAGCGGGGGGGGGTACCAAGAGACCCAGTACTTC; cdr3_aa: CASSPRTSGGGYQETQYF
v_call: TRBV5-5; clone_size: NA; j_call: TRBJ2-7; d_call: TRBD2; cdr3_nt: TGTGCCAGCAGCTCACAGGTGGGGGGGAGCGAGCAGTACTTC; cdr3_aa: CASSSQVGGSEQYF